This T cell receptor beta chain was retrieved from a study of blood T cell repertoires in COVID-19. Study-wide context: The United States, Italy and Spain provided the acute and convalescent COVID-19 samples.

V was clipped by 10 bases and J by 6 bases, with 9 bases between them. From germline, CDR1 is MNHEY and CDR2 SVGAGI. The CDR3 consists of 11 residues. As originally analysed: By means of reference gene primer amplification, nucleated cell counts were estimated. Sequencing used immunoSEQ multiplex PCR; TCRdb keeps in-frame clones, though not all of them. V, J and clone size are those of that table, while D and trimming were read from the DNA. The table records 300,000 or so clones, 70% to 90% of them present only once. The chain recombines TRBV6-5 with TRBJ2-2; no reliable D call. The sequence came from a woman in her thirties who had recovered from COVID-19. The sequenced sample was peripheral blood. The CDR3 region has the DNA TGTGCCATCGGGTGGGCCGGGGAGCTGTTTTTT. Protein product: CAIGWAGELFF.